Following are 18 T cell receptor beta chains from one sample sequenced in a study of blood T cells in healthy people across ages. Sample-barcoded 5' priming and a J-beta primer mix drove a second PCR of about 6 to 11 cycles. In TCRdb, the 5' RACE reads were re-called with MiXCR into one record per CDR3 protein. The profile shows 850,000 or so distinct CDR3 sequences, 25% to 30% of them singletons. The sequencing sample was made of blood. Receptors originate from a woman older than 75 in good health.

This clonotype showed up just once. One end of the junction fails to match germline, which may point to a read error. The gene calls are TRBV20-1 and TRBJ1-4; 11 bases map to TRBD1. Germline assignment: CDR1 DFQATT and CDR2 SNEGSKA (reference sequence). CDR3 size: 15 residues. The CDR3 loop reads CCARSGQGVNEKLFF. The CDR3 DNA reads TGCTGTGCTAGATCGGGACAGGGGGTTAATGAAAAACTGTTTTTT.

There are a few counts of this clonotype. The chain has TRBV7-9 and TRBJ1-1; D gene ambiguous. The CDR3 sequence is 12 residues long. Trimming stripped 2 bases from V and 7 bases from J, with 8 bases between. The germline CDR1 and CDR2 sequences are SEHNR and FQNEAQ (reference sequence). Here the CDR3 reads CASSLSAYEAFF. The CDR3 DNA sequence: TGTGCCAGCAGCTTATCTGCTTATGAAGCTTTCTTT.

A single count supports this clonotype. V usage is TRBV7-9 and J usage is TRBJ2-7, with 9 bases aligning to TRBD1. The germline V gene has CDR1 SEHNR and CDR2 FQNEAQ (reference sequence). The CDR3 is 15 residues long. The trim removed 4 bases at V and 1 base at J, leaving 5 bases unmatched. This CDR3 is CASSSDRGHSYEQYF. The CDR3 DNA reads as TGTGCCAGCAGCTCGGACAGGGGCCATTCCTACGAGCAGTACTTC.

This clonotype was recorded only once. The J gene is TRBJ1-5, the V gene TRBV29-1; 7 bases are a match to TRBD1. The germline gives CDR1 SQVTM, CDR2 ANQGSEA. Trimming took 6 bases from V and 0 from J; bases not matched to a gene: 5. This CDR3 has 14 residues. DNA of the CDR3: TGCAGCGTCGGGGGACAGTATAGCAATCAGCCCCAGCATTTT. Its protein product is CSVGGQYSNQPQHF.

As regards this clonotype: This may be a read error: a much more frequent sequence differs by one nucleotide. V gene TRBV28 combines with J gene TRBJ2-7; tentatively, D is TRBD1 (6 bases). The CDR3 consists of 13 residues. V lost 6 bases to trimming and J lost 5 bases, with 14 bases between them. Germline loops: CDR1 MDHEN, CDR2 SYDVKM. The CDR3 nucleotides are TGTGCCAGCAGGCGTCAGGGGTTGCACGAGCAGTACTTC. It specifies CASRRQGLHEQYF.

In this sample, this clonotype turned up many times. The V call is TRBV7-8, the J call TRBJ1-4; possibly TRBD1 for D (5 bases). CDR3 length: 13 residues. Trimming removed 3 bases at V and 8 bases at J, with 10 bases between. Germline V gene lookup returns CDR1 SGHVS and CDR2 FQNEAQ. DNA of the CDR3: TGTGCCAGCAGCTTCGGGGGTGGGGAAAAACTGTTTTTT. This translates into CASSFGGGEKLFF.

J is TRBJ1-2 and V is TRBV12-3 or TRBV12-4; possible D gene TRBD1, 5 bases. Trimming took 3 bases from V and 5 from J, leaving 16 bases between them. This CDR3 spans 15 amino acids. CDR3 bases: TGTGCCAGCAGTTTTTACGGGGGTTCCCAATATGGCTACACCTTC. Amino acid sequence: CASSFYGGSQYGYTF.

The chain employs TRBV12-3 or TRBV12-4 and TRBJ2-3; TRBD2 aligns across 9 bases. J was trimmed by 4 bases and V by 6 bases; bases with no gene match: 11. There are 16 residues in the CDR3. This CDR3 is CASRYSGGVGADTQYF. As DNA, the CDR3 is TGTGCCAGCAGATATAGCGGGGGAGTGGGGGCAGATACGCAGTATTTT.

In this sample, this clonotype turned up many times. CDR3 region: CASSYRVSKSGANVLTF. The DNA for the CDR3 is TGTGCCAGCAGTTACCGCGTCAGCAAGTCTGGGGCCAACGTCCTGACTTTC. This sequence joins TRBV6-5 and TRBJ2-6; D not resolved. This CDR3 is 17 amino acids long. Germline V lookup: CDR1 MNHEY, CDR2 SVGAGI. The V and J ends lost 2 bases and 1 base respectively, with 12 bases between them.

The J gene is TRBJ1-6, the V gene TRBV5-1, with 12 bases matching TRBD1. CDR1 and CDR2 from the germline V gene are SGHRS and YFSETQ. Trimming removed 3 bases from V and 7 bases from J; junction bases left unmatched: 11. The CDR3 contains 18 residues. DNA for the CDR3: TGCGCCAGCAGCTCGGGCCGGGACAGGGGGCTGAGCAATTCACCCCTCCACTTT. This sequence encodes CASSSGRDRGLSNSPLHF.

This chain uses TRBV28 with TRBJ2-1; D unresolved. The CDR3 is 15 amino acids. Between the trimmed V and J ends, which lost 6 bases and 1 base, there was a span of 13 bases. Germline V gene sequence: CDR1 MDHEN, CDR2 SYDVKM. CDR3 in amino acids: CASSPPRASYNEQFF. The CDR3 DNA sequence: TGTGCCAGCAGCCCCCCAAGGGCTTCCTACAATGAGCAGTTCTTC.

This clonotype was found many times. This rearrangement joins TRBV5-1 to TRBJ1-5; the D is unclear. Germline V gene sequence: CDR1 SGHRS, CDR2 YFSETQ. Trimming took 0 bases from V and 4 from J, leaving 11 bases between them. CDR3 length: 15 amino acids. In DNA, the CDR3 is TGCGCCAGCAGCTTGGATGCGCGGGAAAATCAGCCCCAGCATTTT. This gives the protein CASSLDARENQPQHF.

Many counts were recorded for this clonotype. The rearrangement links TRBV10-3 to TRBJ2-1, with 13 bases matching TRBD2. The CDR3 sequence is 15 residues long. V dropped 8 bases and J dropped 10; count of bases not matched to a gene: 11. From germline, CDR1 is ENHRY and CDR2 SYGVKD. Here the CDR3 DNA reads TGTGCCATCGGGCAAACTAGCGGGGGGGGCCAAGAGCAGTTCTTC. This codes for CAIGQTSGGGQEQFF.

Only a few counts were recorded for this clonotype. The chain combines TRBV20-1 with TRBJ1-2; 7 bases are shared with TRBD1. Unmatched junction bases numbered 15, after V lost 5 bases and J lost 3 bases. The germline CDR1 and CDR2 sequences are DFQATT and SNEGSKA (reference sequence). The CDR3 is 16 residues long. This CDR3 reads CSARTVTGYGDYGYTF. DNA of the CDR3: TGCAGTGCTCGGACTGTGACAGGGTATGGAGACTATGGCTACACCTTC.

The chain uses TRBV20-1 and TRBJ2-3; D tentatively fits TRBD1 or TRBD2 (5 bases each). The CDR3 is made up of 18 amino acids. The germline V and J ends were trimmed by 0 bases and 7 bases, with 26 bases remaining between them. Germline-derived CDR1 and CDR2 are DFQATT and SNEGSKA (reference sequence). CDR3 nucleotides: TGCAGTGCTAGAGATCTCTGCGACGGGGCAGGCCGATCCAATACGCAGTATTTT. Encoded protein: CSARDLCDGAGRSNTQYF.

Worth noting for this clonotype: Given a much more abundant clone one base away, this may be a read error. The rearrangement uses TRBV3-1 and TRBJ1-6; tentatively, D is TRBD1 (5 bases). With 4 bases removed from V and 18 bases from J, the gap between germline ends came to 16 bases. This CDR3 comprises 12 residues. The germline V gene has CDR1 LGHDT and CDR2 YNNKEL (reference sequence). CDR3 sequence: CASSRGAAARHF. DNA of the CDR3: TGTGCCAGCAGCCGCGGGGCAGCCGCCCGCCACTTT.

This clonotype was counted many times. This chain links TRBV5-1 with TRBJ2-1, with unresolved D. Trimming took off 1 base at V and 6 bases at J, with 14 bases between the two ends. The CDR3 sequence is 15 residues long. Germline CDR1 SGHRS, CDR2 YFSETQ. The CDR3 spells CASSLIANLVNEQFF. CDR3 nucleotide sequence: TGCGCCAGCAGCTTGATCGCGAATTTGGTCAATGAGCAGTTCTTC.

This clonotype turned up a few times. This sequence joins TRBV24-1 and TRBJ1-5, with D possibly being TRBD1 (5 bases). V was shortened by 0 bases and J by 7 bases, with 24 bases between the two germline ends. The CDR3 sequence is 19 residues long. Germline assignment: CDR1 KGHDR and CDR2 SFDVKD. CDR3 amino acids: CATSDLPFLKAGEGQPQHF. CDR3 in DNA: TGTGCCACCAGTGATTTGCCCTTTTTAAAAGCGGGGGAAGGGCAGCCCCAGCATTTT.